This T cell receptor (beta chain) came from a study of cytomegalovirus exposure and HLA in healthy donors. Study at large: From HLA-typed donors, an early data release held 70 million to 100 million unique TCRs.

Both 60 Vbeta primers and 13 Jbeta primers went into the PCR. The assay was immunoSEQ multiplex PCR, and TCRdb's table has in-frame clones only and misses some. The sample lists under 120,000 clones, 65% occurring once. This clone was seen a handful of times. The germline V gene has CDR1 LNHDA and CDR2 SQIVND (reference sequence). V was pared by 5 bases and J by 3 bases, with 16 bases between. CDR3 length equals 15 residues. This receptor was taken from a man aged 25 to 45 in good health and CMV-seropositive. Material: PBMCs. The J gene is TRBJ1-2, the V gene TRBV19, with D possibly matching TRBD1 (6 bases). The CDR3: CASSPSGGWYYGYTF. The CDR3, as DNA: TGTGCCAGTAGTCCGTCGGGGGGCTGGTACTATGGCTACACCTTC.